These 22 T cell receptor beta chains share one sample of origin, sequenced in a study of T cells expressing NK-cell markers. From its re-call of the 5' RACE reads, TCRdb lists each CDR3 protein once, without DNA. This sample's table reports some 340,000 distinct CDR3 sequences. The source material was blood T cells: a sorted CD56 or NKG2C T cell subset, CD4+ or CD8+ T cells, or bulk PBMC T cells (not recorded which). All receptors come from a man aged 18 to 69 in good health.

The chain is built from TRBV27 and TRBJ1-2. The CDR3 sequence is 12 residues long. The germline gives CDR1 MNHEY, CDR2 SMNVEV (reference sequence). The CDR3 sequence: CASGLPRGGYTF.

The rearrangement joins TRBV20-1 to TRBJ2-3. The CDR3 totals 11 residues. Germline assignment: CDR1 DFQATT and CDR2 SNEGSKA (reference sequence). The CDR3 loop reads CSARVLRGQYF.

The chain carries TRBV7-6 and TRBJ2-2. The CDR3 sequence is 14 residues long. CDR1 is SGHVS, CDR2 FNYEAQ, per germline. The CDR3 sequence is CASSLGHLTGELFF.

The V gene is TRBV12-3 or TRBV12-4, the J gene TRBJ2-5; the TCRdb call, TRBD1, lacks DNA for checking. The CDR3 is 17 residues long. The CDR3 spells CASSLARAGGYLETQYF.

The rearrangement joins TRBV15 to TRBJ1-6; with no DNA, the TCRdb D assignment of TRBD1 cannot be verified. There are 19 residues in the CDR3. CDR1 is LNHNV, CDR2 YYDKDF, per germline (reference sequence). This CDR3 is CATSRPGRKTSSYNSPLHF.

The chain uses TRBV20-1 and TRBJ2-5; without DNA, the TCRdb call of TRBD2 cannot be checked. Germline V gene data show CDR1 as DFQATT and CDR2 as SNEGSKA (reference sequence). This CDR3 spans 16 amino acids. CDR3 sequence: CSARENAGGRRETQYF.

The chain has TRBV5-6 and TRBJ2-1; there is no DNA to check the TCRdb D call of TRBD2. Per the germline V gene, CDR1 is SGHDT and CDR2 is YYEEEE. The CDR3 extends over 12 amino acids. CDR3 sequence reads: CASSQLAGEQFF.

The chain employs TRBV5-5 and TRBJ2-2; the TCRdb call, TRBD1, lacks DNA for checking. Per the germline V gene, CDR1 is SGHKS and CDR2 is YYEKEE (reference sequence). The CDR3 spans 15 residues. CDR3: CASSPRAGGTGELFF.

The rearrangement joins TRBV4-1 to TRBJ2-3. Germline-derived CDR1 and CDR2 are MGHRA and YSYEKL. The CDR3 loop spans 15 amino acids. CDR3 residues: CASSQGTTSTDTQYF.

This chain connects TRBV10-3 to TRBJ2-1; no DNA is available, so the TRBD1 call from TCRdb remains unchecked. Germline V CDR1 and CDR2: ENHRY, SYGVKD. This CDR3 is 15 amino acids long. The chain's CDR3 is CAISEGTAAYNEQFF.

V gene TRBV7-2 combines with J gene TRBJ1-3; TCRdb picks TRBD1, but there is no DNA to check that call. Germline V gives CDR1 SGHTA, CDR2 FQGNSA. The CDR3 loop spans 16 amino acids. This CDR3 reads CASSSQGPLSGNTIYF.

The chain combines TRBV6-1 with TRBJ1-1; TCRdb names TRBD1, which stays unverified in the absence of DNA. Looked up from germline, CDR1 is MNHNS and CDR2 is SASEGT. This CDR3 spans 15 amino acids. The CDR3 region is CASRRGQGGYTEAFF.

The chain recombines TRBV3-1 with TRBJ2-1; without DNA, the TCRdb call of TRBD2 cannot be checked. Germline V gene data show CDR1 as LGHDT and CDR2 as YNNKEL (reference sequence). CDR3 size: 17 residues. CDR3: CASSYAGGLAGLGEQFF.

The chain has TRBV15 and TRBJ2-5; no DNA is available, so the TRBD1 call from TCRdb remains unchecked. Germline V gene lookup returns CDR1 LNHNV and CDR2 YYDKDF (reference sequence). This CDR3 spans 15 amino acids. CDR3: CATSSLTGVQETQYF. Using reference TRBV15 and TRBJ2-5 for the parts outside the CDR3, the full variable domain is DAMVIQNPRYQVTQFGKPVTLSCSQTLNHNVMYWYQQKSSQAPKLLFHYYDKDFNNEADTPDNFQSRRPNTSFCFLDIRSPGLGDTAMYLCATSSLTGVQETQYFGPGTRLLVL.

The CDR3 here is CASSQEPRPGTSQYF. This rearrangement joins TRBV3-1 to TRBJ2-3; the TRBD2 assignment by TCRdb is unverifiable without DNA. Germline V gene sequence: CDR1 LGHDT, CDR2 YNNKEL (reference sequence). This CDR3 is 15 amino acids long.

This chain connects TRBV24-1 to TRBJ1-2; no DNA is available, so the TRBD1 call from TCRdb remains unchecked. This CDR3 spans 15 amino acids. CDR1 is KGHDR and CDR2 is SFDVKD in the germline V gene. The CDR3 sequence is CATSDSGQGYYGYTF.

The chain employs TRBV7-2 and TRBJ2-4. The V gene's germline CDR1 is SGHTA and CDR2 FQGNSA. The CDR3 extends over 16 amino acids. The CDR3 loop is CASSLASSVGSNIQYF.

This rearrangement joins TRBV29-1 to TRBJ1-3. Germline lookup yields CDR1 SQVTM and CDR2 ANQGSEA. CDR3 length: 11 amino acids. The CDR3 loop is CSVSSGNTIYF.

The rearrangement joins TRBV29-1 to TRBJ1-5. The CDR3 covers 13 residues. Germline loops: CDR1 SQVTM, CDR2 ANQGSEA. The CDR3 spells CSVVEGWAQPQHF.

V is TRBV6-1 and J is TRBJ2-3; no DNA is available, so the TRBD1 call from TCRdb remains unchecked. CDR3 size: 14 residues. Germline loops: CDR1 MNHNS, CDR2 SASEGT. The CDR3 sequence is CASSRDRGGDTQYF.

V usage is TRBV12-3 or TRBV12-4 and J usage is TRBJ2-2; lacking DNA, the TRBD1 call made by TCRdb goes unchecked. This CDR3 comprises 14 residues. CDR3 protein: CASRLQGLPGELFF.

The CDR3 here is CSVSPGTTNEKLFF. The V call is TRBV20-1, the J call TRBJ1-4. Germline V gene lookup returns CDR1 DFQATT and CDR2 SNEGSKA (reference sequence). The CDR3 length is 14 residues.